These T cell receptor beta chains were read from a single sample in a study of blood T cell repertoires in COVID-19. The protocol was immunoSEQ multiplex PCR, while the TCRdb copy is restricted to in-frame clones and leaves out a portion. The profile shows 180,000 or so clones, around 87% of them singletons. The specimen was peripheral blood. Receptors originate from a man aged 35 to 55 with active or convalescent COVID-19. CDR3s include the opening cysteine and the closing phenylalanine or tryptophan. Each record gives: clone size, V gene, D gene, J gene, CDR3 DNA, CDR3 protein. D genes are given only for firm matches. Clone size is shown for a subset of rows, as once, few, many or a class of expanded clone.

abundance: once; v_gene: TRBV28; d_gene: NA; j_gene: TRBJ2-5; CDR3nt: TGTGCCAGCAGTTCCATATCTAGCGCGCAAGAGACCCAGTACTTC; CDR3aa: CASSSISSAQETQYF
abundance: NA; v_gene: TRBV5-4; d_gene: TRBD2; j_gene: TRBJ2-1; CDR3nt: TGTGCCAGCAGCTTGATCTACCCCCGACTAGCGGGGGGGCTGTACAATGAGCAGTTCTTC; CDR3aa: CASSLIYPRLAGGLYNEQFF
abundance: NA; v_gene: TRBV10-3; d_gene: NA; j_gene: TRBJ2-7; CDR3nt: TGTGCCATCAGTGAGTCGGAGGTCTACGAGCAGTACTTC; CDR3aa: CAISESEVYEQYF
abundance: NA; v_gene: TRBV6-2/TRBV6-3; d_gene: TRBD1; j_gene: TRBJ1-5; CDR3nt: TGTGCCAGCAGTCACACAGGGGAGGCAGGGTCCCAGCATTTT; CDR3aa: CASSHTGEAGSQHF
abundance: NA; v_gene: TRBV18; d_gene: NA; j_gene: TRBJ1-1; CDR3nt: TGTGCCAGCTCACCGGACCGGGACAATGAAGCTTTCTTT; CDR3aa: CASSPDRDNEAFF
abundance: NA; v_gene: TRBV3-1/TRBV3-2; d_gene: NA; j_gene: TRBJ1-2; CDR3nt: TGTGCCAGCAGCCAGGGGCAGGGGGGCTACACCTTC; CDR3aa: CASSQGQGGYTF
abundance: NA; v_gene: TRBV12-3/TRBV12-4; d_gene: NA; j_gene: TRBJ1-2; CDR3nt: TGTGCCAGCAGCCTAACAGCGGGAGGCTACACCTTC; CDR3aa: CASSLTAGGYTF
abundance: NA; v_gene: TRBV19; d_gene: TRBD1; j_gene: TRBJ1-4; CDR3nt: TGTGCCAGTAGTATAAAAATACTCGGGACAGGGTTAATTTCAACTAATGAAAAACTGTTTTTT; CDR3aa: CASSIKILGTGLISTNEKLFF
abundance: NA; v_gene: TRBV5-1; d_gene: NA; j_gene: TRBJ1-4; CDR3nt: TGCGCCAGCAGCTTGGGCCAGGCCCATCCTGAAAAACTGTTTTTT; CDR3aa: CASSLGQAHPEKLFF
abundance: NA; v_gene: TRBV5-6; d_gene: NA; j_gene: TRBJ2-1; CDR3nt: TGTGCCAGCAGCTTTCCGGGGAATGAGCAGTTCTTC; CDR3aa: CASSFPGNEQFF
abundance: once; v_gene: TRBV4-2; d_gene: TRBD2; j_gene: TRBJ2-7; CDR3nt: TGTGCCAGCAGCCAAGCTATCGGGACTAGCTCCTACGAGCAGTACTTC; CDR3aa: CASSQAIGTSSYEQYF
abundance: few; v_gene: TRBV10-1; d_gene: NA; j_gene: TRBJ2-7; CDR3nt: TGCGCCAGCAGTGAGTTAGCCACCCGGGGCGAGCAGTACTTC; CDR3aa: CASSELATRGEQYF
abundance: NA; v_gene: TRBV7-9; d_gene: TRBD1; j_gene: TRBJ1-2; CDR3nt: TGTGCCAGCAGCCATACGGGACAGAACTATGGCTACACCTTC; CDR3aa: CASSHTGQNYGYTF
abundance: NA; v_gene: TRBV6-5; d_gene: TRBD1; j_gene: TRBJ2-2; CDR3nt: TGTGCCAGCAGAAGAGACAGGGCCGGGGAGCTGTTTTTT; CDR3aa: CASRRDRAGELFF
abundance: NA; v_gene: TRBV6-5; d_gene: NA; j_gene: TRBJ1-4; CDR3nt: TGTGCCATATCACGGGGATCTTATGAAAAACTGTTTTTT; CDR3aa: CAISRGSYEKLFF
abundance: NA; v_gene: TRBV6-2/TRBV6-3; d_gene: NA; j_gene: TRBJ2-1; CDR3nt: TGTGCCAGCAGTTACCTTTCGGTCCAAACCTCCCCGCAGTTCTTC; CDR3aa: CASSYLSVQTSPQFF
abundance: NA; v_gene: TRBV6-2/TRBV6-3; d_gene: NA; j_gene: TRBJ1-5; CDR3nt: TGTGCCAGCAGCCGAGGGAACCATCAGCCCCAGCATTTT; CDR3aa: CASSRGNHQPQHF
abundance: NA; v_gene: TRBV6-1; d_gene: NA; j_gene: TRBJ1-1; CDR3nt: TGTGCCAGCAGTGAGACAGGATATACTGAAGCTTTCTTT; CDR3aa: CASSETGYTEAFF
abundance: few; v_gene: TRBV3-1/TRBV3-2; d_gene: NA; j_gene: TRBJ2-5; CDR3nt: TGTGCCAGCCAGGACAGCGGAAGGGCCCAGTACTTC; CDR3aa: CASQDSGRAQYF
abundance: NA; v_gene: TRBV7-2; d_gene: NA; j_gene: TRBJ1-5; CDR3nt: TGTGCCAGCAGCTCGCGGGGGGATCAGCCCCAGCATTTT; CDR3aa: CASSSRGDQPQHF
abundance: NA; v_gene: TRBV7-9; d_gene: NA; j_gene: TRBJ1-5; CDR3nt: TGTGCCAGCAGCTTATACAATCAGCCCCAGCATTTT; CDR3aa: CASSLYNQPQHF
abundance: NA; v_gene: TRBV15; d_gene: TRBD1; j_gene: TRBJ1-6; CDR3nt: TGTGCCACCAGCAGAGATGACAGGGGTGGTAATTCACCCCTCCACTTT; CDR3aa: CATSRDDRGGNSPLHF
abundance: NA; v_gene: TRBV18; d_gene: NA; j_gene: TRBJ1-5; CDR3nt: TGTGCCAGCTCAGTTCAGGGGCATCAGCCCCAGCATTTT; CDR3aa: CASSVQGHQPQHF
abundance: NA; v_gene: TRBV19; d_gene: TRBD1; j_gene: TRBJ1-5; CDR3nt: TGTGCCAGTAGTCTGGACAGGGGGAGCAATCAGCCCCAGCATTTT; CDR3aa: CASSLDRGSNQPQHF
abundance: NA; v_gene: TRBV7-6; d_gene: NA; j_gene: TRBJ1-1; CDR3nt: TGTGCCAGCAGCTTAGATCTGGGGGCGAACACTGAAGCTTTCTTT; CDR3aa: CASSLDLGANTEAFF
abundance: NA; v_gene: TRBV5-1; d_gene: TRBD1; j_gene: TRBJ2-3; CDR3nt: TGCGCCAGCAGCATAGGACAGGCTGCCACAGATACGCAGTATTTT; CDR3aa: CASSIGQAATDTQYF
abundance: NA; v_gene: TRBV3-1/TRBV3-2; d_gene: NA; j_gene: TRBJ2-7; CDR3nt: TGTGCCAGCAGCCGTCGGGGGGCACCCTACGAGCAGTACTTC; CDR3aa: CASSRRGAPYEQYF
abundance: NA; v_gene: TRBV13; d_gene: TRBD1; j_gene: TRBJ1-5; CDR3nt: TGTGCCAGCAGCCGCGGGGGGACAGGGGGCAGGGGCAATCAGCCCCAGCATTTT; CDR3aa: CASSRGGTGGRGNQPQHF
abundance: NA; v_gene: TRBV18; d_gene: NA; j_gene: TRBJ1-2; CDR3nt: TGTGCCAGCTCACCCCCGGAAAGCAGGGCCCTGGGCTACACCTTC; CDR3aa: CASSPPESRALGYTF
abundance: NA; v_gene: TRBV9; d_gene: TRBD1; j_gene: TRBJ1-4; CDR3nt: TGTGCCAGCAGCGCCCCGGACAGGGTAGTTAAAAATGAAAAACTGTTTTTT; CDR3aa: CASSAPDRVVKNEKLFF
abundance: NA; v_gene: TRBV27; d_gene: TRBD1; j_gene: TRBJ1-2; CDR3nt: TGTGCCAGCAGTTTTCTGGGACAGTCTAACTATGGCTACACCTTC; CDR3aa: CASSFLGQSNYGYTF
abundance: NA; v_gene: TRBV3-1/TRBV3-2; d_gene: NA; j_gene: TRBJ1-4; CDR3nt: TGTGCCAGCAGCCATACCCTAGGGGTGGGTAATGAAAAACTGTTTTTT; CDR3aa: CASSHTLGVGNEKLFF
abundance: NA; v_gene: TRBV9; d_gene: TRBD1; j_gene: TRBJ2-7; CDR3nt: TGTGCCAGCAGCCAGGGGGCTAAAGGGTACGAGCAGTACTTC; CDR3aa: CASSQGAKGYEQYF
abundance: NA; v_gene: TRBV11-2; d_gene: NA; j_gene: TRBJ2-7; CDR3nt: TGTGCCAGCAGTCTTAGCCACGAGCAGTACTTC; CDR3aa: CASSLSHEQYF
abundance: NA; v_gene: TRBV7-2; d_gene: NA; j_gene: TRBJ1-3; CDR3nt: TGTGCCAGCACCCGTCACACGAACTCTGGAAACACCATATATTTT; CDR3aa: CASTRHTNSGNTIYF
abundance: NA; v_gene: TRBV19; d_gene: NA; j_gene: TRBJ1-2; CDR3nt: TGTGCCAGTAGTATACAGGGACTTGTTGATGGCTACACCTTC; CDR3aa: CASSIQGLVDGYTF
abundance: once; v_gene: TRBV7-3; d_gene: NA; j_gene: TRBJ1-6; CDR3nt: TGTGCCAGCAGCATACCGACAGCGAGCTCCTATAATTCACCCCTCCACTTT; CDR3aa: CASSIPTASSYNSPLHF
abundance: NA; v_gene: TRBV2; d_gene: TRBD1; j_gene: TRBJ1-5; CDR3nt: TGTGCCAGCAGTGAGGGCAGGGGGCGTCAGCCCCAGCATTTT; CDR3aa: CASSEGRGRQPQHF
abundance: NA; v_gene: TRBV7-8; d_gene: TRBD2; j_gene: TRBJ2-6; CDR3nt: TGTGCCAGCAGCTTAATACTAGCGGGGGGTTCTGGGGCCAACGTCCTGACTTTC; CDR3aa: CASSLILAGGSGANVLTF
abundance: NA; v_gene: TRBV7-2; d_gene: NA; j_gene: TRBJ2-5; CDR3nt: TGTGCCAGCAGCTTAGCGCTAGTCGAACAGACCCAGTACTTC; CDR3aa: CASSLALVEQTQYF
abundance: NA; v_gene: TRBV12-3/TRBV12-4; d_gene: NA; j_gene: TRBJ2-1; CDR3nt: TGTGCCAGCAGTTTTCGTAGGGGCAATGAGCAGTTCTTC; CDR3aa: CASSFRRGNEQFF
abundance: NA; v_gene: TRBV16; d_gene: NA; j_gene: TRBJ1-1; CDR3nt: TGTGCCAGCAGCTCTCTGTGGCAGGCTTTCTTT; CDR3aa: CASSSLWQAFF
abundance: NA; v_gene: TRBV6-5; d_gene: NA; j_gene: TRBJ1-5; CDR3nt: TGTGCCAGCAGTCGGGGGGAGAGCAATCAGCCCCAGCATTTT; CDR3aa: CASSRGESNQPQHF
abundance: NA; v_gene: TRBV7-9; d_gene: NA; j_gene: TRBJ2-7; CDR3nt: TGTGCCAGCAGCTTCCCCCCAAACTCCTACGAGCAGTACTTC; CDR3aa: CASSFPPNSYEQYF
abundance: NA; v_gene: TRBV15; d_gene: NA; j_gene: TRBJ2-7; CDR3nt: TGTGCCACCAGCAGAGATCGATTTAGCGGGCAGTACTTC; CDR3aa: CATSRDRFSGQYF
abundance: NA; v_gene: TRBV24-1; d_gene: NA; j_gene: TRBJ2-3; CDR3nt: TGTGCCACCAGTGATGCGCGCGGTTTCGGCACAGATACGCAGTATTTT; CDR3aa: CATSDARGFGTDTQYF
abundance: few; v_gene: TRBV7-2; d_gene: TRBD1; j_gene: TRBJ2-7; CDR3nt: TGTGCCAGCAGCCCCCGGACAGGGGTCGGTAACGAGCAGTACTTC; CDR3aa: CASSPRTGVGNEQYF
abundance: NA; v_gene: TRBV29-1; d_gene: TRBD1; j_gene: TRBJ1-2; CDR3nt: TGCAGCGTTGAAGACCTACAGGGGGCGCTAATCTATGGCTACACCTTC; CDR3aa: CSVEDLQGALIYGYTF
abundance: NA; v_gene: TRBV6-6; d_gene: NA; j_gene: TRBJ1-1; CDR3nt: TGTGCCAGCAGTTACTCAGGAGGAGACAACACTGAAGCTTTCTTT; CDR3aa: CASSYSGGDNTEAFF
abundance: NA; v_gene: TRBV5-5; d_gene: NA; j_gene: TRBJ2-5; CDR3nt: TGTGCCAGCAGACAGGGTGGCGGCCAAGAGACCCAGTACTTC; CDR3aa: CASRQGGGQETQYF
abundance: NA; v_gene: TRBV5-1; d_gene: TRBD1; j_gene: TRBJ2-7; CDR3nt: TGCGCCAGCAGCAGCCCGGGACAGGCCTACGAGCAGTACTTC; CDR3aa: CASSSPGQAYEQYF
abundance: once; v_gene: TRBV6-4; d_gene: NA; j_gene: TRBJ1-2; CDR3nt: TGTGCCAGCAGTGAGGAGGGCTCACTTGGCGGCTACACCTTC; CDR3aa: CASSEEGSLGGYTF
abundance: NA; v_gene: TRBV2; d_gene: NA; j_gene: TRBJ1-5; CDR3nt: TGTGCCAGCTCTCGGGGAGTCAATCAGCCCCAGCATTTT; CDR3aa: CASSRGVNQPQHF